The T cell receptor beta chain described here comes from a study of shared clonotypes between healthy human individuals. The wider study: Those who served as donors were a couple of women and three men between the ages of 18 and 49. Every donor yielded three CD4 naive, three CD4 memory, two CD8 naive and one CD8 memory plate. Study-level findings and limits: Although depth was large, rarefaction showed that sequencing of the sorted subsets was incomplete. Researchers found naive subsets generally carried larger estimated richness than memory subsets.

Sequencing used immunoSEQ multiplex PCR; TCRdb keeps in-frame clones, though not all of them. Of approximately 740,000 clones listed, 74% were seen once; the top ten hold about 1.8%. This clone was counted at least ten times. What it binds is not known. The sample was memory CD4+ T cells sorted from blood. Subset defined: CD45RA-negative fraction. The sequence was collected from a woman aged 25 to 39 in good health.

In DNA form, the CDR3 reads TGTGCCAGCAGCCAGATGACAGGGAACTATGGCTACACCTTC. Amino acid sequence: CASSQMTGNYGYTF. V and J are TRBV28 and TRBJ1-2, with 7 bases that match TRBD1. The J segment lost 2 bases and the V segment lost 6 bases, leaving 6 bases of the junction unmatched. The CDR3 extends over 14 amino acids. Germline CDR1 and CDR2: MDHEN and SYDVKM.